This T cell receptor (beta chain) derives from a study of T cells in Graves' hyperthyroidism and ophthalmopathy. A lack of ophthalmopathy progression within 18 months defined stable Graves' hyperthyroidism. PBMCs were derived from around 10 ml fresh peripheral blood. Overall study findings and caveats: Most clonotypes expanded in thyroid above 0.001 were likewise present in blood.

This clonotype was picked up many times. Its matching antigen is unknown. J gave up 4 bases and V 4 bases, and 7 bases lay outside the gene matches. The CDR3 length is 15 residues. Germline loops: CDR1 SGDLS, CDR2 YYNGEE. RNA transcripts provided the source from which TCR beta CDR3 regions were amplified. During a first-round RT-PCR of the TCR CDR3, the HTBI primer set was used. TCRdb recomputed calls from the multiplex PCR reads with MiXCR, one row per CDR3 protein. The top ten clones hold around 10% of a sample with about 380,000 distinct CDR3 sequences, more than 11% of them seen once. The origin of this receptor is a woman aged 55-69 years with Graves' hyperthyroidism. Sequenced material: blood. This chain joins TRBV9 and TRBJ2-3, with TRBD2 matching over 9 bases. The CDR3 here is CASSSRAGGPDTQYF. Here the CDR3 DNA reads TGTGCCAGCAGCTCCCGGGCGGGAGGGCCAGATACGCAGTATTTT.